The rows below give T cell receptor beta chains drawn from one sample of a study of PD-1 blockade in classical Hodgkin lymphoma. Generated by immunoSEQ multiplex PCR, the TCRdb table keeps only in-frame clones and is missing some. The sample has 40,000 to 45,000 clones, 78% seen once. Sequenced here: peripheral blood mononuclear cells (PBMCs), sampled at baseline. The receptors stem from a human donor with classical Hodgkin lymphoma. Both conserved end residues are part of each CDR3. The D gene is left open where the match is weak. Rows give clone size only sometimes, using once, few, many, or a class for an expanded clone.

D	V	J	size	DNA	CDR3
NA	TRBV5-1	TRBJ2-5	NA	TGCGCCAGCAGCTTGGAACCGAGAGAGACCCAGTACTTC	CASSLEPRETQYF
NA	TRBV2	TRBJ1-3	NA	TGTGCCAGGGGACCCGGCTCTGGAAACACCATATATTTT	CARGPGSGNTIYF
NA	TRBV6-6	TRBJ1-6	NA	TGTGCCAGCAGCCAGGACTATAATTCACCCCTCCACTTT	CASSQDYNSPLHF
NA	TRBV13	TRBJ2-2	NA	TGTGCCAGCAGCTTAGGCCACTATGCGAACACCGGGGAGCTGTTTTTT	CASSLGHYANTGELFF
TRBD1	TRBV7-9	TRBJ2-1	NA	TGTGCCAGCAGCTCGAACCGGGACAGGGGTTCGGATGAGCAGTTCTTC	CASSSNRDRGSDEQFF
NA	TRBV19	TRBJ2-7	NA	TGTGCCAGTAGTATAAGGGCACAGCTCTTGCAGTACTTC	CASSIRAQLLQYF
NA	TRBV6-1	TRBJ2-7	NA	TGTGCCAGCAGTGAAGAGCCCACCGGGGGCTACGAGCAGTACTTC	CASSEEPTGGYEQYF
TRBD1	TRBV28	TRBJ2-7	NA	TGTGCCAGCAGCTATAGACAGGGGGCCTCCTACGAGCAGTACTTC	CASSYRQGASYEQYF
TRBD2	TRBV5-1	TRBJ2-5	NA	TGCGCCAGCAGTGAGGGTAGCGGGGGGAAAGAGACCCAGTACTTC	CASSEGSGGKETQYF
TRBD2	TRBV5-8	TRBJ2-3	NA	TGTGCCAGCAGCTTTGGGACTAGCGGGGGTGATACGCAGTATTTT	CASSFGTSGGDTQYF
NA	TRBV5-4	TRBJ1-2	NA	TGTGCCAGCAGCTTGGCAGGAGTCGGGGGCTACACCTTC	CASSLAGVGGYTF
TRBD1	TRBV6-5	TRBJ2-7	NA	TGTGCCAGCAGTGTCAGGACAGGGAGCTCCTACGAGCAGTACTTC	CASSVRTGSSYEQYF
NA	TRBV6-1	TRBJ1-2	NA	TGTGCCAGCTGCTTGGGGGGGGCAGAAAGCTATGGCCACACCTTC	CASCLGGAESYGHTF
TRBD2	TRBV27	TRBJ2-2	NA	TGTGCCAGCAGTTTAGGACTAGCGGGGGAGGTCGGGGAGCTGTTTTTT	CASSLGLAGEVGELFF
NA	TRBV10-3	TRBJ1-3	NA	TGTGCCATCAGTTCGGACGGTTTAACCTCTGGAAACACCATATATTTT	CAISSDGLTSGNTIYF
NA	TRBV7-2	TRBJ1-6	NA	TGTGCCAGCAGCCCCCGGGACCCAAATTCACCCCTCCACTTT	CASSPRDPNSPLHF
NA	TRBV15	TRBJ1-5	NA	TGTGCCACCAGCAGAGTTCCCAGAGGACTCAATCAGCCCCAGCATTTT	CATSRVPRGLNQPQHF
TRBD2	TRBV7-2	TRBJ2-7	NA	TGTGCCAGCAGCTTGTCGGGGGGGATCTACGAGCAGTACTTC	CASSLSGGIYEQYF
NA	TRBV19	TRBJ2-7	NA	TGTGCCAGTAGTATAGACAGGGTGAGCTCCTACGAGCAGTACTTC	CASSIDRVSSYEQYF
NA	TRBV9	TRBJ1-3	NA	TGTGCCAGCAGCGTAGGAGCAGGGGAGACCCTTGGAAACACCATATATTTT	CASSVGAGETLGNTIYF
NA	TRBV6-1	TRBJ1-4	few	TGTGCCAGCAGTGAACATGGGGGAGATGAGGAAAAACTGTTTTTT	CASSEHGGDEEKLFF
TRBD1	TRBV19	TRBJ1-6	NA	TGTGCCAGTAGTATCCGGGACAGGGACAATTCACCCCTCCACTTT	CASSIRDRDNSPLHF
NA	TRBV7-8	TRBJ2-2	NA	TGTGCCAGCAGCCCACTCAGGGGGGCCGGGGAGCTGTTTTTT	CASSPLRGAGELFF
NA	TRBV6-5	TRBJ2-2	NA	TGTGCCAGCAGTTACTCGGCGGCCCAGAACACCGGGGAGCTGTTTTTT	CASSYSAAQNTGELFF
NA	TRBV5-6	TRBJ1-3	NA	TGTGCCAGCACCCCCCGCCTCTCTGGAAACACCATATATTTT	CASTPRLSGNTIYF
NA	TRBV7-2	TRBJ2-1	medium-sized	TGTGCCAGCAGCTTAGAACTTTCCTACAATGAGCAGTTCTTC	CASSLELSYNEQFF
NA	TRBV4-1	TRBJ1-3	NA	TGCGCCAGCAGCCAAGAAGAGGGACTGCCTTCTGGAAACACCATATATTTT	CASSQEEGLPSGNTIYF
NA	TRBV5-1	TRBJ1-1	once	TGCGCCAGCAGCGAAATGGGAGGAACTGAAGCTTTCTTT	CASSEMGGTEAFF
TRBD2	TRBV18	TRBJ2-1	NA	TGTGCCAGCTCACCCTGGACTAGCGGGGGCAATTACAATGAGCAGTTCTTC	CASSPWTSGGNYNEQFF
NA	TRBV7-9	TRBJ1-2	NA	TGTGCCAGCAGCTCGGGGGGGGAGACTCTAGGCTACACCTTC	CASSSGGETLGYTF
NA	TRBV10-2	TRBJ2-5	NA	TGCGCCACCCGGGGGGCTTTAGAGACCCAGTACTTC	CATRGALETQYF
NA	TRBV6-6	TRBJ1-6	NA	TGTGCCAGCAGTCTTCATTCACCCCTCCACTTT	CASSLHSPLHF
NA	TRBV7-6	TRBJ2-3	NA	TGTGCCAGCAGTGTAGCGTCCCCAGATACGCAGTATTTT	CASSVASPDTQYF
NA	TRBV6-5	TRBJ1-1	NA	TGTGCCAGCAGTTACGGGGTGCGGACTGAAGCTTTCTTT	CASSYGVRTEAFF
NA	TRBV5-4	TRBJ2-3	NA	TGTGCCAGCAGCTCAGGGTTTACAGATACGCAGTATTTT	CASSSGFTDTQYF
NA	TRBV2	TRBJ2-7	few	TGTGCCAGCAGGGAGAACACGGGGCTCTCCTACGAGCAGTACTTC	CASRENTGLSYEQYF
TRBD1	TRBV5-1	TRBJ1-2	few	TGCGCCAGCAGCGACGAAAACAGGGGGCCTTACGGCTACACCTTC	CASSDENRGPYGYTF